Listed below are T cell receptor beta chains from one sample, sequenced in a study of CD8 T cells in ankylosing spondylitis. Each CDR3 protein is one row after TCRdb ran MiXCR on the 5' RACE reads. The profile covers 40,000 or so distinct CDR3 sequences, with 10% appearing a single time and more than 15% taken by the ten largest. Sequencing was carried out using blood, either unsorted or a sorted T cell fraction (not recorded which). These receptor sequences come from a male donor with ankylosing spondylitis or in good health (not recorded which). Each CDR3 is given with its conserved first and last residue. A D gene is named only where the DNA matches it firmly. A row's size may be missing; if present it is once, few, many or a size class.

j_call	clone_size	v_call	d_call	cdr3_nt	cdr3_aa
TRBJ2-7	many	TRBV7-2	-	TGTGCCAGCAGCTTAGCAGCGAGCCTCTACGAGCAGTACTTC	CASSLAASLYEQYF
TRBJ2-7	many	TRBV5-1	TRBD2	TGCGCCAGCAGCTTGGGACTAGCGGGTAAATACGAGCAGTACTTC	CASSLGLAGKYEQYF
TRBJ2-2	many	TRBV23-1	-	TGCGCCAGCAGTCACATCGGGGGCCTCGGGGAGCTGTTTTTT	CASSHIGGLGELFF
TRBJ2-3	many	TRBV3-1	-	TGTGCCAGCAGCCAAGACCCGACAGAAAGTTACACAGATACGCAGTATTTT	CASSQDPTESYTDTQYF
TRBJ1-2	-	TRBV7-9	-	TGTGCCAGCAGCTTCGGTCTAGATTATGGCTACACCTTC	CASSFGLDYGYTF
TRBJ2-7	many	TRBV4-3	-	TGCGCCAGCAGCCCGGAGTTTGAGGGATACTACGAGCAGTACTTC	CASSPEFEGYYEQYF
TRBJ2-7	many	TRBV12-3/TRBV12-4	TRBD1	TGTGCCAGCAGTTTTGGACAGGACTACGAGCAGTACTTC	CASSFGQDYEQYF
TRBJ1-2	many	TRBV7-9	-	TGTGCCAGCAGCTTACAGCTAACTTATGGCTACACCTTC	CASSLQLTYGYTF
TRBJ2-3	many	TRBV7-7	TRBD2	TGTGCTAGCAGCCACAGACTAGCGGGAGGGGATATGACAGATACGCAGTATTTT	CASSHRLAGGDMTDTQYF
TRBJ1-2	-	TRBV7-2	-	TGTGCCAGCGGTAACTATGGCTACACCTTC	CASGNYGYTF
TRBJ1-3	many	TRBV15	-	TGTGCCACCAGCAGAGCCCGAGACGCTGGAAACACCATATATTTT	CATSRARDAGNTIYF
TRBJ2-5	many	TRBV29-1	TRBD2	TGCAGCGTTCAAGCGGGGAGGGTAGGAGAGACCCAGTACTTC	CSVQAGRVGETQYF
TRBJ2-2	many	TRBV20-1	-	TGCAGTGCTAGTTTCGCGGGGAAGGCCGGGGAGCTGTTTTTT	CSASFAGKAGELFF
TRBJ2-1	many	TRBV20-1	TRBD2	TGCAGTGCAAAGTTCACTAGCGCCCGAAGGAATGAGCAGTTCTTC	CSAKFTSARRNEQFF
TRBJ1-1	many	TRBV7-3	TRBD1	TGTGCCAGCAGCTTATTGGGGCGACAGGGGTACACTGAAGCTTTCTTT	CASSLLGRQGYTEAFF
TRBJ2-2	-	TRBV3-1	TRBD1	TGTGCCTGCAGCAAAAATGTAAGACAGGGGTCGACCGGGGAGCTGTTTTTT	CACSKNVRQGSTGELFF
TRBJ2-5	many	TRBV3-1	-	TGTGCCAGCAGCCAAGAGGCCCCTGACAGTCCTAGCTGGGAGACCCAGTACTTC	CASSQEAPDSPSWETQYF
TRBJ2-7	many	TRBV25-1	-	TGTGCCAGCAGCAGGGGCCAAGGGGAGCAGTACTTC	CASSRGQGEQYF
TRBJ2-2	-	TRBV5-1	TRBD1	TGCGCCAGCAGCACCGGGACAGGGGGTACCGGGGAGCTGTTTTTT	CASSTGTGGTGELFF
TRBJ2-1	many	TRBV11-1	TRBD2	TGTGCCAGCAGCCCTCTAGCGGGAGCCTACAATGAGCAGTTCTTC	CASSPLAGAYNEQFF
TRBJ2-7	many	TRBV5-1	TRBD1	TGCGCCAGCAGCTTCAACTCCGGGACAGAAATCTACTACGAGCAGTACTTC	CASSFNSGTEIYYEQYF
TRBJ1-1	many	TRBV4-1	TRBD1	TGCGCCAGCAGGCAGGGACAGGGGCGGACTGAAGCTTTCTTT	CASRQGQGRTEAFF
TRBJ2-7	many	TRBV4-1	-	TGCGCCAGCAGCCAAGAGTCGAGGGGAGTCTACGAGCAGTACTTC	CASSQESRGVYEQYF
TRBJ2-1	many	TRBV20-1	-	TGCAGTGCGAACAGAAACAATGAGCAGTTCTTC	CSANRNNEQFF
TRBJ2-3	-	TRBV3-1	-	TGTGCCAGCAGCCAAGACAGGTGGGATACGCAGTATTTT	CASSQDRWDTQYF